This T cell receptor (beta chain) is drawn from a study of shared clonotypes between healthy human individuals (dated by TCRdb to 2018 to 2020). Context from the whole study: The cohort comprised a couple of women and a few men aged 18 to 49 years. Per donor, leukapheresis produced somewhere between about 0.8 and 9 billion PBMCs. To increase sequencing depth and limit assay-specific biases, TCR repertoire library preparation and sequencing were carried out by different laboratories using diverse techniques. The study deeply sequenced blood TCR repertoires of about 5 healthy adults to estimate repertoire size and the extent of clonotype sharing between individuals. For each donor, CD4 naive and CD4 memory were each given three plates, CD8 naive was given two plates, and CD8 memory was given one plate.

The donors were healthy, HIV-negative adults with no recently reported acute infections or vaccinations. Only Caucasian adults living in Nashville, Tennessee, USA were represented among the donors. CD4+ T cells were enriched through magnetic negative selection, after which naive cells were positively selected on CD45RA and the remaining negative fraction served as the memory subset. After blood collection by leukapheresis, PBMCs were isolated using Ficoll-Histopaque density gradient centrifugation and then cryopreserved in the vapor phase of liquid nitrogen. Analytical flow cytometry was used to check the purity and quantity of every magnetically sorted T cell population. From each sorted fraction, genomic DNA was isolated and quantified by UV absorbance on a Nanodrop 2000c. The research as a whole found: Rarefaction of sorted-subset datasets indicated incomplete sequencing despite the large sequencing depth. Pairwise subsampling indicated that sequencing depth was expected to affect the degree of clonotype sharing among donors. Estimated clonotype richness was generally larger for naive than for memory subsets. Sampling was restricted to blood, and TCR repertoires in tissue are likely to differ from TCR repertoires in blood. Clonotypes shared by all four sorted-subset donors showed higher generation probabilities than non-shared clonotypes. Across a handful of donors, approximately 4.9% of naive CD4, 3% to 4% of naive CD8, around 2.5% of memory CD4, and 0.4% to 0.45% of memory CD8 clonotypes were shared. The small number of donors limited the genetic and exposure-history diversity represented.

As concerns this clone: Its specific antigen is unknown. No much larger clonotype is one base removed from it; base qualities were not supplied.

TCR CDR3 regions were amplified from genomic DNA by multiplex PCR using the deep immunoSEQ assay. Extracted genomic DNA from each cell subset was spread evenly across all wells of several immunoSEQ 96-well plates, with each plate serving as a replicate. For sorted subsets, around 200 ng genomic DNA, equal to some 30,000 T cell genomes, was loaded into each replicate PCR. The purified libraries were quantified using a Qubit 3.0 fluorometer, sized with a Bioanalyzer 2100, and then quantified again using the KAPA Library Quantification kit. Every immunoSEQ 96-well plate was sequenced on a dedicated single-read 150-cycle Illumina NextSeq 550 flow cell. Turning to the authors' computational methods: Because the immunoSEQ output held only junctional sequences and lacked quality scores, the filtering could not match the filtering applied to full-length reads. To assign V/J genes and CDR3, sequences were annotated against IMGT germline references using PyIR, a Python wrapper for IgBLAST v1.9. Reads were removed for weak V/J assignments (E-value above 1e-6), missing CDR3, stop codons, out-of-frame junctions, or ambiguous translated residues. V3J clonotypes were defined as sequences sharing the same inferred V gene, J gene, and CDR3 amino acid sequence. To compute the percentage overlap between repertoires, the number of shared unique clonotypes was divided by the size of the smaller repertoire. Three approaches were used to assess repertoire richness: RTK rarefaction, the Chao1 estimator, and Recon v2.1 estimates of unobserved clonotypes. For all TCRbeta clonotypes obtained by the gDNA method from a few donors, generation probabilities were computed with OLGA. In TCRdb, the immuneACCESS table is reduced to in-frame sequences with V and J assigned. These tables do not hold every clone; where another copy was compared, an unresolved V gene accounts for under half, and the others remain unexplained. V, J and clone size are those of that table, while D and trimming were read from the DNA. The sample table lists about a million clones, 65% to 80% of them with a count of one. About 1.5% of the sample belongs to the ten largest clones.

Based on the germline V gene (reference sequence), the CDR1 and CDR2 sequences are GTSNPN and SVGIG. There are 12 amino acids in the CDR3, from cysteine to phenylalanine inclusive. The kept DNA is CDR3 alone, 36 bases in frame from the first base. Between the V and J ends, shortened by 2 bases and 0 bases respectively, the junction contains 4 bases. The sequence joins TRBV30 to TRBJ2-5; the D gene is unclear. The receptor's source is a man aged 18 to 35 in good health. Input material: memory CD4+ T cells sorted from blood. Per the publication, the cell subset or site label means: CD45RA-negative fraction. The sequenced DNA is TGTGCCTGGAGTCAATACCAAGAGACCCAGTACTTC. This translates into CAWSQYQETQYF.